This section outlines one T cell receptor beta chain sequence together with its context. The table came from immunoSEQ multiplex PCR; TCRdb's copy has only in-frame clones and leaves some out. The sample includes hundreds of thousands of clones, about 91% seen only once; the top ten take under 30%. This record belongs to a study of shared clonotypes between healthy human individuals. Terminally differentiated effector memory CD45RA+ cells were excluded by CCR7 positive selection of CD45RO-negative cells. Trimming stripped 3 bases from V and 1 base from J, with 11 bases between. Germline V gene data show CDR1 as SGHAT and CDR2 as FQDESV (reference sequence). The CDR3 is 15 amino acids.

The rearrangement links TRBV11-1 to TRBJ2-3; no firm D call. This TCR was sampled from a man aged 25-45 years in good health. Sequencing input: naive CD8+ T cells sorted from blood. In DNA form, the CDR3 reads TGTGCCAGCAGCTTGTTCGAGTACGGCACAGATACGCAGTATTTT. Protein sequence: CASSLFEYGTDTQYF.